This is a list of T cell receptor beta chains from one sample in a study of control samples from healthy donors and cancer patients. Method: immunoSEQ multiplex PCR; TCRdb's copy keeps in-frame clones and lacks some. The table lists roughly 120,000 clones, roughly 84% of them singletons. The specimen sequenced was blood. Receptor source: a man aged 50 to 59 in good health. Both conserved end residues are trimmed from each CDR3. D genes are given only for firm matches.

j_gene,d_gene,v_gene,CDR3aa
TRBJ1-5,.,TRBV12-3/TRBV12-4,ASSLLRDQPQH
TRBJ1-4,TRBD1,TRBV28,ASRAMGQGLEKLF
TRBJ2-7,TRBD1,TRBV11-3,ASSLLVGQTFVEQY
TRBJ2-1,TRBD1,TRBV20-1,SASRTGVVNEQF
TRBJ1-3,.,TRBV3-1/TRBV3-2,ASSRQRSSGNTIY
TRBJ2-1,.,TRBV18,ASSRQGGSYNEQF
TRBJ1-4,.,TRBV5-1,ASRGTGEKLF
TRBJ2-1,.,TRBV5-1,ASSPPSNEQF
TRBJ1-5,.,TRBV19,ASSLGGIRPQH
TRBJ2-2,TRBD2,TRBV28,ASSFATRTSGGASTGELF
TRBJ2-7,.,TRBV7-9,ASSNYRAGEQY
TRBJ1-5,.,TRBV20-1,SAGDRDQPQH
TRBJ1-1,TRBD1,TRBV13,ASSLKGAPTEAF
TRBJ2-1,.,TRBV18,ASSPPAGGNEQF
TRBJ2-1,TRBD1,TRBV11-1,ASSGQGGYNEQF
TRBJ2-5,.,TRBV7-9,ASSPSRGPGGQETQY
TRBJ2-7,TRBD1,TRBV4-1,ASSPLGQGAWYEQY
TRBJ1-1,TRBD1,TRBV27,ASSRDRSPNTEAF
TRBJ1-1,.,TRBV7-2,ASSLARGTTEAF
TRBJ2-7,.,TRBV6-1,ASSENRVYEQY
TRBJ1-3,TRBD1,TRBV6-6,ASSLRGRGSSGNTIY
TRBJ2-2,.,TRBV5-1,ASSYSGVAAGELF
TRBJ1-1,.,TRBV5-1,ASSLRPALNTEAF
TRBJ2-1,.,TRBV11-1,ASSSSSYEQF
TRBJ2-6,.,TRBV2,ASSRLGVVSGANVLT
TRBJ1-6,.,TRBV9,ASSVAYNSPLH
TRBJ2-1,.,TRBV19,ASSIALERTLYNEQF
TRBJ2-7,.,TRBV30,AWSVVPLVLHEQY
TRBJ2-7,.,TRBV9,ASSVGTGLVNEQY
TRBJ1-3,TRBD1,TRBV6-1,ASSEGRTRGPSGNTIY
TRBJ2-5,TRBD1,TRBV28,ASSLGSGTGVQETQY
TRBJ2-5,TRBD1,TRBV5-1,ASSLQGSEETQY
TRBJ2-3,.,TRBV5-1,ASSPATTDTQY
TRBJ2-2,.,TRBV15,ATSSRRTGELF
TRBJ1-2,TRBD1,TRBV5-6,ASSKRDSYGYT
TRBJ2-1,.,TRBV15,ATSRERSSGYNEQF
TRBJ2-7,TRBD1,TRBV25-1,ASSPRQGANNEQY
TRBJ1-1,.,TRBV5-1,ASSFSGNTEAF
TRBJ2-5,.,TRBV10-1,ASSEGWRQETQY
TRBJ1-4,.,TRBV11-2,ASGPNEKLF
TRBJ1-6,.,TRBV25-1,ASSDSLQVPPLH
TRBJ2-1,.,TRBV6-1,ASSVFGGPSYNEQF
TRBJ1-6,.,TRBV30,AGGQLSSYNSPLH
TRBJ2-7,.,TRBV5-1,ASSLTTDTNEQY
TRBJ1-2,TRBD1,TRBV7-9,ASSLWTGGKNYGYT